These 13 T cell receptor beta chains were sequenced from one sample in a study of blood T cells in healthy people across ages. For the second PCR, which ran for 7 to 11 cycles, a sample-barcoded 5' primer and a J-beta primer mix were used. One entry per CDR3 protein results from TCRdb running MiXCR on the 5' RACE reads. The sample records approximately 850,000 distinct CDR3 sequences, about three fifths being singletons. Source material: blood. The receptor set was obtained from a man aged 30-40 years in good health.

The chain carries TRBV20-1 and TRBJ2-4; the D gene is possibly TRBD1 (5 bases). Deletions cut 4 bases from V and 2 bases from J, with 21 bases between. This CDR3 contains 17 residues. Per the germline V gene, CDR1 is DFQATT and CDR2 is SNEGSKA (reference sequence). The CDR3 protein is CSANADQGFYSKNIQYF. CDR3 sequence (DNA): TGCAGTGCTAACGCCGACCAGGGATTCTATTCCAAAAACATTCAGTACTTC.

This clonotype appeared a few times. The V and J genes are TRBV25-1 and TRBJ2-7, with D unclear. This CDR3 has 13 residues. Germline V lookup: CDR1 MGHDK, CDR2 SYGVNS. V was pared by 4 bases and J by 2 bases, with 9 bases between. CDR3 residues: CASSVGRPYEQYF. CDR3 sequence (DNA): TGTGCCAGCAGTGTAGGCCGTCCCTACGAGCAGTACTTC.

This chain links TRBV15 with TRBJ2-5; TRBD1 matches at 8 bases. Germline V gene lookup returns CDR1 LNHNV and CDR2 YYDKDF (reference sequence). V dropped 4 bases and J dropped 3; count of bases not matched to a gene: 4. The length of the CDR3 is 14 residues. The CDR3 DNA reads as TGTGCCACCAGCATGCTGGACAGGGAAGAGACCCAGTACTTC. This sequence encodes CATSMLDREETQYF. The full variable domain, rest sourced from reference TRBV15 and TRBJ2-5, is DAMVIQNPRYQVTQFGKPVTLSCSQTLNHNVMYWYQQKSSQAPKLLFHYYDKDFNNEADTPDNFQSRRPNTSFCFLDIRSPGLGDTAMYLCATSMLDREETQYFGPGTRLLVL.

The chain links TRBV10-3 to TRBJ2-5; D gene uncertain. CDR3 length: 13 residues. With 7 bases removed from V and 1 base from J, the gap between germline ends came to 10 bases. Germline V gene sequence: CDR1 ENHRY, CDR2 SYGVKD. This chain's CDR3 is CAINGRPQETQYF. DNA of the CDR3: TGTGCCATCAATGGGCGTCCCCAAGAGACCCAGTACTTC.

A few counts support this clonotype. The J gene is TRBJ1-5, the V gene TRBV25-1; TRBD1 matches at 8 bases. This CDR3 region has 14 residues. The V segment lost 4 bases and the J segment 5 bases; nucleotides outside the gene matches: 4. Germline CDR1 reads MGHDK; CDR2 reads SYGVNS. CDR3 sequence: CASSGTQGDQPQHF. DNA of the CDR3: TGTGCCAGCAGTGGGACACAGGGGGATCAGCCCCAGCATTTT. Full variable domain (missing parts from reference TRBV25-1 and TRBJ1-5): EADIYQTPRYLVIGTGKKITLECSQTMGHDKMYWYQQDPGMELHLIHYSYGVNSTEKGDLSSESTVSRIRTEHFPLTLESARPSHTSQYLCASSGTQGDQPQHFGDGTRLSIL.

V gene TRBV6-1 combines with J gene TRBJ2-6; D not certain. CDR3 size: 15 residues. Trimming took 3 bases from V and 1 from J, leaving 7 bases between them. Per the germline V gene, CDR1 is MNHNS and CDR2 is SASEGT. The CDR3 DNA sequence: TGTGCCAGCAGTGACTTGGGGTCTGGGGCCAACGTCCTGACTTTC. Protein product: CASSDLGSGANVLTF.

Here the CDR3 reads CASSYSWASDTSTDTQYF. The CDR3 DNA reads TGTGCCAGCAGTTACTCGTGGGCTAGCGATACTAGCACAGATACGCAGTATTTT. The chain is built from TRBV6-5 and TRBJ2-3, with D possibly matching TRBD2 (6 bases). This CDR3 spans 18 amino acids. Trimming took off 0 bases at V and 0 bases at J, with 16 bases between the two ends. Per the germline V gene, CDR1 is MNHEY and CDR2 is SVGAGI.

This clonotype was picked up a small number of times. The chain carries TRBV28 and TRBJ2-7; 7 positions match TRBD2. The CDR3 loop spans 15 amino acids. The V gene end was trimmed by 5 bases and the J gene end by 0 bases; junction bases not matched to a gene: 7. Looked up from germline, CDR1 is MDHEN and CDR2 is SYDVKM. CDR3 sequence (DNA): TGTGCCAGCAGTACCCCTAGCGGAGCCTCCTACGAGCAGTACTTC. As protein: CASSTPSGASYEQYF.

The J gene is TRBJ2-3, the V gene TRBV7-2, with D tentatively TRBD1 or TRBD2 (5 bases each). This CDR3 has 13 amino acids. The V gene's germline CDR1 is SGHTA and CDR2 FQGNSA. The germline V and J ends were trimmed by 3 bases and 6 bases, with 10 bases remaining between them. CDR3 sequence: CASSFKGEDTQYF. As DNA, the CDR3 is TGTGCCAGCAGCTTTAAAGGGGAGGATACGCAGTATTTT.

The chain is built from TRBV4-3 and TRBJ2-7, with 8 bases aligning to TRBD1. V gave up 0 bases and J gave up 7 bases; unmatched junction bases: 8. The CDR3 is 15 residues long. CDR1 LGHNA and CDR2 YSLEER come from the germline V gene. The DNA of the CDR3 is TGCGCCAGCAGCCAAGACCGGGACAGGCCTCAAGAGCAGTACTTC. Translated, it gives CASSQDRDRPQEQYF.

The chain has TRBV29-1 and TRBJ2-7; 8 nucleotides agree with TRBD1. The CDR3 is made up of 13 amino acids. Germline V gene data show CDR1 as SQVTM and CDR2 as ANQGSEA. V was clipped by 7 bases and J by 2 bases; unmatched bases: 7. Written as DNA, the CDR3 is TGCAGCGACACTCCGGGACAGGCCTACGAGCAGTACTTC. Translating gives CSDTPGQAYEQYF.

The count of this clonotype is one. This may be a read error, as it is one base from a much larger clone. The chain joins TRBV5-1 to TRBJ1-1; possible D gene TRBD1, 5 bases. This CDR3 comprises 13 residues. V gave up 4 bases and J gave up 6 bases, with 13 bases separating them. Germline V CDR1 and CDR2: SGHRS, YFSETQ. CDR3 sequence reads: CASSPHGGAEAFF. The CDR3 nucleotides are TGCGCCAGCAGCCCCCACGGGGGGGCTGAAGCTTTCTTT. The whole variable domain, filled in from reference TRBV5-1 and TRBJ1-1, reads KAGVTQTPRYLIKTRGQQVTLSCSPISGHRSVSWYQQTPGQGLQFLFEYFSETQRNKGNFPGRFSGRQFSNSRSEMNVSTLELGDSALYLCASSPHGGAEAFFGQGTRLTVV.

There are a few counts of this clonotype. The V call is TRBV11-2, the J call TRBJ2-7; 7 nucleotides match TRBD2. Germline V CDR1 and CDR2: SGHAT, FQNNGV. The CDR3 sequence is 14 residues long. Trimming at V came to 5 bases and at J to 4 bases, leaving 8 bases not matched to a gene. The CDR3 DNA sequence: TGTGCCAGCAGCCTGATGGGGGGGACTTACGAGCAGTACTTC. Translated, it gives CASSLMGGTYEQYF. The full variable domain, with the rest looked up from reference TRBV11-2 and TRBJ2-7, is EAGVAQSPRYKIIEKRQSVAFWCNPISGHATLYWYQQILGQGPKLLIQFQNNGVVDDSQLPKDRFSAERLKGVDSTLKIQPAKLEDSAVYLCASSLMGGTYEQYFGPGTRLTVT.